Presented here are 17 T cell receptor beta chains from one specimen sequenced in a study of cytomegalovirus exposure and HLA in healthy donors. With 60 Vbeta and 13 Jbeta primers, the PCR was carried out. Clones were read by immunoSEQ multiplex PCR, and TCRdb kept only the in-frame ones, dropping some. There are about 72,000 clones in the sample; roughly 86% occur only once, and under 2% lies in the top ten. Specimen: PBMCs. These receptors were collected from a man aged 18 to 35 in good health and CMV-seronegative.

This rearrangement joins TRBV7-2 to TRBJ1-4; tentative D call: TRBD1 (5 bases). Trimming stripped 1 base from V and 2 bases from J, with 11 bases between. There are 16 residues in the CDR3. CDR1 is SGHTA and CDR2 is FQGNSA in the germline V gene. The CDR3 DNA reads as TGTGCCAGCAGCTTAGGCCTAGGGGCTACTAATGAAAAACTGTTTTTT. It specifies CASSLGLGATNEKLFF.

This clone has only one observation. The rearrangement joins TRBV5-4 to TRBJ2-3; unclear D gene. The CDR3 consists of 13 residues. In germline, CDR1 is SGHNT, CDR2 YYREEE (reference sequence). V was clipped by 4 bases and J by 3 bases, with 9 bases between them. The CDR3 DNA reads as TGTGCCAGCAGCAGAGAGCCTACAGATACGCAGTATTTT. Protein product: CASSREPTDTQYF. The full variable domain, rest sourced from reference TRBV5-4 and TRBJ2-3, is ETGVTQSPTHLIKTRGQQVTLRCSSQSGHNTVSWYQQALGQGPQFIFQYYREEENGRGNFPPRFSGLQFPNYSSELNVNALELDDSALYLCASSREPTDTQYFGPGTRLTVL.

This chain links TRBV25-1 with TRBJ2-3, with no clear D. The CDR3 covers 11 residues. The germline gives CDR1 MGHDK, CDR2 SYGVNS. Trimming shortened V by 8 bases and J by 11 bases, and 14 bases separated the two germline ends. The CDR3 region has the DNA TGTGCCAGCTTCTTTGATCTGAGGCAGTATTTT. Translated: CASFFDLRQYF.

The J gene is TRBJ1-1, the V gene TRBV14, with 10 bases aligning to TRBD1. The germline V gene encodes CDR1 SGHDN and CDR2 FVKESK. There are 17 residues in the CDR3. With V trimmed by 3 bases and J by 3 bases, 10 bases remained unmatched. This chain's CDR3 is CASSHITWTGGHTEAFF. In DNA, the CDR3 is TGTGCCAGCAGCCATATAACATGGACAGGGGGTCACACTGAAGCTTTCTTT.

The chain joins TRBV6-1 to TRBJ2-5; D is ambiguous. The germline gives CDR1 MNHNS, CDR2 SASEGT. V lost 1 base and J lost 5, with 5 bases in between. The CDR3 covers 12 residues. CDR3 bases: TGTGCCAGCAGTGAAGTTCGGGAGACCCAGTACTTC. Translation: CASSEVRETQYF.

The V gene is TRBV5-4, the J gene TRBJ2-3, with 7 bases that match TRBD2. The CDR3 has 14 residues. Germline V gene data show CDR1 as SGHNT and CDR2 as YYREEE (reference sequence). With V trimmed by 7 bases and J by 5 bases, 10 bases remained unmatched. The CDR3 sequence: CASSRTSGGDTQYF. The CDR3 bases are TGTGCCAGCTCTCGGACTAGTGGGGGAGATACGCAGTATTTT.

The chain links TRBV6-5 to TRBJ1-5, with TRBD1 as a possible D gene (6 bases). The V gene lost 5 bases and the J gene lost 3 bases, with 11 bases spanning the gap. This CDR3 region has 14 residues. Germline V gene lookup returns CDR1 MNHEY and CDR2 SVGAGI. The CDR3 coding sequence is TGTGCCAGCAGTCCCAGGGGCACCAATCAGCCCCAGCATTTT. As protein: CASSPRGTNQPQHF.

The V call is TRBV9, the J call TRBJ1-1; a weak D match, TRBD1 (5 bases). The length of the CDR3 is 14 residues. V lost 5 bases, J lost 0 bases, and 11 bases lay in between. The germline CDR1 and CDR2 sequences are SGDLS and YYNGEE. CDR3 sequence: CASSETGLNTEAFF. The CDR3, as DNA: TGTGCCAGCAGTGAAACAGGTTTGAACACTGAAGCTTTCTTT.

This clone was counted only a few times. This rearrangement joins TRBV4-3 to TRBJ2-1; weak D call: TRBD1 (5 bases). The germline V and J ends were trimmed by 4 bases and 5 bases, with 24 bases remaining between them. The CDR3 has 18 amino acids. From germline, CDR1 is LGHNA and CDR2 YSLEER. The CDR3 bases are TGCGCCAGCAGCCCGGACAAAAGGGGCACAATCCCCCACAATGAGCAGTTCTTC. Translation: CASSPDKRGTIPHNEQFF.

This clone occurred once. The V and J genes are TRBV28 and TRBJ1-2, with D perhaps TRBD1 (5 bases). Germline V lookup: CDR1 MDHEN, CDR2 SYDVKM. The CDR3 is 16 residues long. V dropped 2 bases and J dropped 4 bases, with 17 bases sitting between them. The CDR3 nucleotides are TGTGCCAGCAGTTTAAATAGAATCCGCGGGGGCTATGGCTACACCTTC. Translating it yields CASSLNRIRGGYGYTF.

The chain carries TRBV2 and TRBJ1-5; 9 bases map to TRBD1. The junction had 6 bases not matched to a gene; V was cut back by 6 bases and J by 3 bases. CDR3 length: 15 amino acids. Germline V CDR1 and CDR2: SNHLY, FYNNEI. The CDR3 bases are TGTGCCAGCAGCATTACAGGGGGCGTCAATCAGCCCCAGCATTTT. It specifies CASSITGGVNQPQHF.

The chain combines TRBV6-5 with TRBJ1-6; no reliable D call. Germline CDR1 and CDR2: MNHEY and SVGAGI. Trimming left V 0 bases short and J 9 bases short, with 9 bases between. This CDR3 contains 14 residues. CDR3 DNA: TGTGCCAGCAGTTACTCGGTGGACTCTTCACCCCTCCACTTT. This codes for CASSYSVDSSPLHF.

V and J are TRBV7-8 and TRBJ2-2, with 7 bases matching TRBD2. The CDR3 runs 16 residues. V trimming: 5 bases; J trimming: 4 bases; junction bases outside the gene matches: 10. Germline CDR1 SGHVS, CDR2 FQNEAQ. CDR3 sequence: CASSPPGRESTGELFF. The CDR3 coding sequence is TGTGCCAGCAGCCCACCGGGGAGGGAGAGCACCGGGGAGCTGTTTTTT.

The chain combines TRBV27 with TRBJ2-7; D remains ambiguous. There are 15 residues in the CDR3. Germline V lookup: CDR1 MNHEY, CDR2 SMNVEV (reference sequence). V was cut by 3 bases and J by 0 bases, with 12 bases left in between. The DNA for the CDR3 is TGTGCCAGCAGTTTCTTCGGTAGGAGCTCCTACGAGCAGTACTTC. Its protein product is CASSFFGRSSYEQYF.

The chain carries TRBV7-9 and TRBJ2-3; the match to TRBD2 covers 12 bases. V shed 5 bases and J 4 bases; nucleotides not matched to a gene: 10. Germline CDR1 reads SEHNR; CDR2 reads FQNEAQ (reference sequence). The CDR3 extends over 17 amino acids. CDR3 sequence reads: CASSDLGGLAGSDTQYF. The CDR3 DNA reads TGTGCCAGCAGCGATCTCGGCGGACTAGCGGGATCAGATACGCAGTATTTT.

The V call is TRBV9, the J call TRBJ1-2; 10 positions agree with TRBD1. Germline assignment: CDR1 SGDLS and CDR2 YYNGEE. The CDR3 consists of 15 residues. The V gene end was trimmed by 4 bases and the J gene end by 0 bases; junction bases not matched to a gene: 3. As DNA, the CDR3 is TGTGCCAGCAGCAGGGACAGGGGCGCTAACTATGGCTACACCTTC. Amino acid sequence: CASSRDRGANYGYTF.

This clone was detected a few times. The chain joins TRBV5-4 to TRBJ2-1; the D is unclear. V gave up 4 bases and J gave up 0 bases, with 11 bases separating them. CDR1 is SGHNT and CDR2 is YYREEE in the germline V gene (reference sequence). This CDR3 comprises 15 residues. The CDR3 reads CASSHDSSSYNEQFF. In DNA, the CDR3 is TGTGCCAGCAGCCATGACTCCAGCTCCTACAATGAGCAGTTCTTC.